This TCR beta chain was captured by sequencing in a study of T-cell memory formation after mild COVID-19. Study-wide results and caveats: Whether second-wave clones peaking at day 37 were SARS-CoV-2 specific went unconfirmed.

This CDR3 spans 12 amino acids. From germline, CDR1 is SGHVS and CDR2 FNYEAQ. Trimming left V 5 bases short and J 6 bases short, with 10 bases between. Worth noting for this clonotype: Its antigen is still unknown.

TCR alpha and TCR beta cDNA libraries with sample barcodes and UMIs came from 5'RACE using constant-segment primers. One entry per CDR3 protein, called by TCRdb with MiXCR from the 5' RACE reads. The sample consists of just over 400,000 distinct CDR3 sequences, around a quarter of them appearing once. The V call is TRBV7-6, the J call TRBJ1-2; no reliable D call. The sequencing sample was made of PBMCs or a T cell subset sorted from them (not recorded which). The sequence derives from an adult woman who had mild COVID-19 (a few samples of this study predate the infection). Cell type and time point are not known. The CDR3 reads CASSTGRDGYTF. CDR3 nucleotide sequence: TGTGCCAGCAGCACCGGGAGGGATGGCTACACCTTC.